This TCR beta chain was recorded in a study of regulatory T cells in long-lasting Graves disease. CDR1 and CDR2 from the germline V gene are DFQATT and SNEGSKA (reference sequence). The germline V and J ends were trimmed by 1 base and 7 bases, with 16 bases remaining between them. The CDR3 runs 14 residues. Time point described: newly diagnosed GD, antithyroid drugs for less than 3 months. Extracted PBMC RNA gave rise to the TCR library. The TCR beta library used iRepertoire HTBI primers with Arm-PCR amplification of CDR3. TCRdb re-called the multiplex PCR reads with MiXCR, one entry per CDR3 protein. The table lists around 360,000 distinct CDR3 sequences, roughly 16% of them singletons. This clonotype showed up many times. These data were also reused for a study on T cells in Graves' hyperthyroidism and ophthalmopathy. That paper notes: No progression to ophthalmopathy during 18 months of follow-up defined stable disease.

The sequence came from a woman between 18 and 29 years old with Graves disease. The V gene is TRBV20-1, the J gene TRBJ1-2; the D gene is possibly TRBD1 (6 bases). This specimen consisted of peripheral blood mononuclear cells (PBMCs), obtained at new diagnosis, from a patient treated with antithyroid drugs. CDR3 region: CSARAQGKIGGYTF. The DNA of the CDR3 is TGCAGTGCTAGAGCGCAGGGGAAGATTGGTGGCTACACCTTC.